The sequence of this T cell receptor (beta chain) was determined in a study of OX40 agonist ivuxolimab in advanced cancers. Study observations and caveats: Researchers did not establish what antigens the expanded peripheral T cells target.

The CDR3 is 13 residues long. Germline lookup yields CDR1 LNHDA and CDR2 SQIVND (reference sequence). V was pared by 5 bases and J by 2 bases, with 9 bases between. This clone was seen a few times. The target antigen is unknown. The assay was immunoSEQ multiplex PCR, and TCRdb's table has in-frame clones only and misses some. The repertoire has fewer than 100,000 clones, 65% to 90% of them found once; the top ten carry around 2%. The sample in question was CD4+ or CD8+ T cells sorted from blood, obtained in a trial of the OX40 agonist ivuxolimab. The source of this sequence is an adult with an advanced solid tumor such as melanoma, head and neck, liver or kidney cancer. The chain combines TRBV19 with TRBJ1-2; no clear D. In nucleotides, the CDR3 is TGTGCCAGTAGTCAAAGCGTCAACTATGGCTACACCTTC. Its translation: CASSQSVNYGYTF.